This T cell receptor beta chain was obtained from a study of shared clonotypes between healthy human individuals. This CDR3 is 12 amino acids long. Trimming stripped 7 bases from V and 0 bases from J, with 6 bases between. Germline values: CDR1 SGHTA, CDR2 FQGNSA. Original processing methods: ImmunoSEQ gave junction-only sequences without quality scores, so filtering differed. Profiling relied on immunoSEQ multiplex PCR, and the TCRdb table lists in-frame clones only, not all of them. The V and J calls and the clone size are those of that table, but D and trimming were determined from the DNA. The sample consists of 850,000 to 1,200,000 clones, around 75% of them appearing once. This clone has more than one count but fewer than ten. The antigen remains unidentified. Whole-study results and caveats: Naive CD4 clonotypes overlapped across several donors at roughly 5%. Generally, naive subsets came out with larger estimated richness than memory subsets.

Sequencing was performed on memory CD4+ T cells sorted from blood. Subset meaning: CD45RA-negative fraction. The rearrangement links TRBV7-2 to TRBJ1-1; D is ambiguous. The TCR sequence derives from a man aged 18 to 30 in good health. CDR3 DNA sequence: TGTGCCAGCAAAGGGTTGAACACTGAAGCTTTCTTT. Its translation is CASKGLNTEAFF.